This T cell receptor (beta chain) was sequenced in a study of blood T cells in healthy people across ages. As for the study in general: Capture by template switching was about one barcoded beta molecule per two T cells.

Next came a second PCR, run for about 6 to 12 cycles, which used a sample-barcoded 5' primer along with a J-beta primer mix. MiXCR, run by TCRdb on the 5' RACE reads, gives a single entry per CDR3 protein. The table lists 250,000 to 300,000 distinct CDR3 sequences, 27% of them singletons, with around 29% in the top ten. Per sample, a minimum of 6.5 million PBMCs were isolated. V was pared by 0 bases and J by 1 base, with 12 bases between. The CDR3 is made up of 17 amino acids. The germline V gene encodes CDR1 SGHTA and CDR2 FQGNSA. Study-level results: As naive T cell percentage varied, TCR beta diversity correlated strongly with it. What prevented conclusive comparison of naive and antigen-experienced cells was that PBMCs were unsorted.

As to this clonotype: Antigen: not known.

The TCR was taken from a woman in her seventies in good health. V is TRBV7-2 and J is TRBJ1-4; D may be TRBD1 (6 bases). The sample comprised blood. The CDR3 bases are TGTGCCAGCAGCTTAGCCGCCAGGGGTAGAACTAATGAAAAACTGTTTTTT. Translating gives CASSLAARGRTNEKLFF. Filled out from reference TRBV7-2 and TRBJ1-4, the complete variable domain reads GAGVSQSPSNKVTEKGKDVELRCDPISGHTALYWYRQSLGQGLEFLIYFQGNSAPDKSGLPSDRFSAERTGGSVSTLTIQRTQQEDSAVYLCASSLAARGRTNEKLFFGSGTQLSVL.